Detailed here is one T cell receptor (beta chain). A junction end diverges from the germline sequence, so it may reflect a read error. This sample stems from a study of T cells in Graves' hyperthyroidism and ophthalmopathy. TCR beta CDR3 region amplification was performed from RNA transcripts. HTBI primers were the set used in a first-round RT-PCR of the TCR CDR3. A single record per CDR3 protein comes from TCRdb applying MiXCR to the multiplex PCR reads. The profile shows 800,000 or so distinct CDR3 sequences, more than 30% of them singletons. This CDR3 contains 15 residues. The V gene's germline CDR1 is SGHNT and CDR2 YYREEE (reference sequence). Patients aged 18 to 65 with hyperthyroidism were newly diagnosed, with duration under 2 months.

The source of this sequence is a man aged 18 to 30 with Graves' hyperthyroidism. The specimen sequenced was blood. The chain uses TRBV5-4 and TRBJ1-1; possibly TRBD1 for D (5 bases). The CDR3 nucleotides read TGTGCCGGCAGCTTGAGGACACAGCCGGGGACTGAAGCTTTCTTT. It specifies CAGSLRTQPGTEAFF.